Presented here are 9 T cell receptor beta chains from one specimen sequenced in a study of blood T cell repertoires in COVID-19. TCRdb's table, derived via immunoSEQ multiplex PCR, lists solely in-frame clones and lacks some. Of about 51,000 clones in the sample, about 86% are singletons; the top ten hold about 4%. Sequencing was done on a sample of peripheral blood. The source of these receptors is a man older than 75 with active COVID-19.

V usage is TRBV2 and J usage is TRBJ2-3, with 8 bases matching TRBD1. J was trimmed by 4 bases and V by 1 base; bases with no gene match: 1. Germline CDR1 and CDR2: SNHLY and FYNNEI. The CDR3 has 14 amino acids. The CDR3 protein is CASSEGQGSDTQYF. The CDR3 bases are TGTGCCAGCAGTGAAGGACAGGGGTCAGATACGCAGTATTTT.

V is TRBV5-1 and J is TRBJ2-7; 12 nucleotides agree with TRBD2. Germline V gives CDR1 SGHRS, CDR2 YFSETQ. The trim removed 1 base at V and 5 bases at J, leaving 4 bases unmatched. The CDR3 contains 15 residues. CDR3 protein: CASSLSSGRADEQYF. The CDR3 nucleotides read TGCGCCAGCAGCTTGTCTAGCGGGAGGGCCGACGAGCAGTACTTC.

This clone was seen just once. The J gene is TRBJ2-7, the V gene TRBV5-4; 7 bases are shared with TRBD2. V lost 1 base and J lost 8; bases outside the gene matches: 3. The CDR3 totals 12 residues. In germline, CDR1 is SGHNT, CDR2 YYREEE (reference sequence). This CDR3 is CASSLWEGQQYF. DNA of the CDR3: TGTGCCAGCAGCTTGTGGGAGGGCCAGCAGTACTTC. Variable domain in full (rest from reference TRBV5-4 and TRBJ2-7): ETGVTQSPTHLIKTRGQQVTLRCSSQSGHNTVSWYQQALGQGPQFIFQYYREEENGRGNFPPRFSGLQFPNYSSELNVNALELDDSALYLCASSLWEGQQYFGPGTRLTVT.

This sequence joins TRBV28 and TRBJ2-1; 8 bases align to TRBD2. Germline V gene sequence: CDR1 MDHEN, CDR2 SYDVKM. The CDR3 contains 12 residues. V lost 10 bases and J lost 9; bases outside the gene matches: 8. The CDR3 loop reads CATHKRGGEQFF. The CDR3, as DNA: TGTGCCACCCATAAACGGGGGGGTGAGCAGTTCTTC.

This sequence joins TRBV18 and TRBJ2-3; D is perhaps TRBD1 (6 bases). Deletions cut 0 bases from V and 4 bases from J, with 8 bases between. This CDR3 has 14 amino acids. Looked up from germline, CDR1 is KGHSH and CDR2 is LQKENI. This CDR3 reads CASSPPTGADTQYF. DNA of the CDR3: TGTGCCAGCTCACCACCGACAGGTGCAGATACGCAGTATTTT.

The chain couples TRBV6-5 to TRBJ1-4, with D uncertain. Germline V gives CDR1 MNHEY, CDR2 SVGAGI. The V end lost 6 bases, the J end lost 4 bases, and 12 bases lay between the germline ends. The CDR3 length is 14 residues. The CDR3 spells CASSPGRDNEKLFF. The CDR3 coding sequence is TGTGCCAGCAGCCCCGGACGGGATAATGAAAAACTGTTTTTT.

CDR3 in DNA: TGTGCCAGCAGTGACAGGGGGGGGGAGCTGTTTTTT. Its protein is CASSDRGGELFF. The chain has TRBV6-8 and TRBJ2-2; 9 bases agree with TRBD1. Germline V gene lookup returns CDR1 MNHGY and CDR2 SAAAGT. This CDR3 is built from 12 residues. V lost 5 bases to trimming and J lost 8 bases; unmatched junction nucleotides: 0.

Remarks on this clone: Sequence at one end of the junction differs from germline and may be a read error. This chain joins TRBV3-1 (or the pseudogene TRBV3-2) and TRBJ1-1, with D possibly matching TRBD1 (5 bases). The CDR3 extends over 11 amino acids. From germline, CDR1 is LGHDT and CDR2 YNNKEL (reference sequence). CDR3 bases: TGTGCCAGCAGCCAAAATGGCTGGGGCTACTTT. Residues: CASSQNGWGYF.

CDR3 protein: CASSLSPDRGISGELFF. DNA of the CDR3: TGTGCCAGCAGTTTATCCCCGGACAGGGGTATCAGCGGGGAGCTGTTTTTT. This chain joins TRBV27 and TRBJ2-2; 9 positions agree with TRBD1. CDR3 length equals 17 residues. V dropped 0 bases and J dropped 7; count of bases not matched to a gene: 9. Germline V gene lookup returns CDR1 MNHEY and CDR2 SMNVEV (reference sequence).